This T cell receptor (beta chain) was documented in a study of cytomegalovirus exposure and HLA in healthy donors. General observations from the study: An Asian-associated ancestry cluster reportedly showed fewer N-insertions than the roughly 670-donor mean in a later analysis. It was confirmed in vitro that three of the CMV-associated chains were specific for CMV antigens. Of the V segments, some could not be distinguished, including TRBV6-2 and TRBV6-3, and were excluded. Across HLA loci, a later analysis found differing TCR association rates, with DRB1 most and HLA-C fewest.

The PCR made use of 60 Vbeta and 13 Jbeta primers. Assay: immunoSEQ multiplex PCR; the TCRdb copy retains only in-frame clones and omits some. This table lists tens of thousands of clones. A remark on this clone: Its antigen is undetermined.

Germline values: CDR1 MNHNS, CDR2 SASEGT. Trimming removed 11 bases from V and 4 bases from J; junction bases left unmatched: 9. CDR3 length equals 14 residues. The clonotype originates from a male donor in good health and CMV-seronegative. This sequence joins TRBV6-1 and TRBJ2-7; TRBD1 matches at 12 bases. The sample taken for sequencing was PBMCs. The chain's CDR3 is CAGQTGQGAYEQYF. CDR3 nucleotide sequence: TGTGCCGGCCAAACGGGACAGGGGGCGTACGAGCAGTACTTC.